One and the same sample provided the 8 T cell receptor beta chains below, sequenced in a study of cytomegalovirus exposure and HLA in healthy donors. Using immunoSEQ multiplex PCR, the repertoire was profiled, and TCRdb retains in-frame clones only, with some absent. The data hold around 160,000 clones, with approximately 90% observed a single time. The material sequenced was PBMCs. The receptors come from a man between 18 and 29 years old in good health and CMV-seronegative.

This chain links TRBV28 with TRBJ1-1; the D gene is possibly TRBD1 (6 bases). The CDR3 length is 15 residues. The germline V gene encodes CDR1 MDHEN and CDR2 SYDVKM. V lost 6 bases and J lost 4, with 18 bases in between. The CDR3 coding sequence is TGTGCCAGCAGACAGGGCCCGCAGTCGGTCACTGAAGCTTTCTTT. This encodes CASRQGPQSVTEAFF. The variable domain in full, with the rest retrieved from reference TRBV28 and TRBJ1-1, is DVKVTQSSRYLVKRTGEKVFLECVQDMDHENMFWYRQDPGLGLRLIYFSYDVKMKEKGDIPEGYSVSREKKERFSLILESASTNQTSMYLCASRQGPQSVTEAFFGQGTRLTVV.

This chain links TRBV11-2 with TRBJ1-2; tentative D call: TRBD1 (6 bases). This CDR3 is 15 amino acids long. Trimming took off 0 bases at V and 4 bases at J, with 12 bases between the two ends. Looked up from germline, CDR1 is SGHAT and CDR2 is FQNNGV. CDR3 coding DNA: TGTGCCAGCAGCTTAGATTCTGGACAGTTCTATGGCTACACCTTC. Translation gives CASSLDSGQFYGYTF.

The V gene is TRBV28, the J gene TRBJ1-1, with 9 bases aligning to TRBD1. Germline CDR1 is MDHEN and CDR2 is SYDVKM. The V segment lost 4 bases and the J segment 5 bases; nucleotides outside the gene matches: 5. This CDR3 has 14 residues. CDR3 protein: CASSSGQGATEAFF. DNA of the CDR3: TGTGCCAGCAGTTCGGGACAGGGTGCAACTGAAGCTTTCTTT.

In DNA, the CDR3 is TGCGCCAGCAGCCCAACCCTACAGGGTATCCCTGGGGCCAACGTCCTGACTTTC. Amino acids: CASSPTLQGIPGANVLTF. The V gene is TRBV5-1, the J gene TRBJ2-6; TRBD1 might be the D (6 bases). The CDR3 consists of 18 residues. Trimming pared 4 bases from V and 2 bases from J, leaving 19 bases between. Germline assignment: CDR1 SGHRS and CDR2 YFSETQ.

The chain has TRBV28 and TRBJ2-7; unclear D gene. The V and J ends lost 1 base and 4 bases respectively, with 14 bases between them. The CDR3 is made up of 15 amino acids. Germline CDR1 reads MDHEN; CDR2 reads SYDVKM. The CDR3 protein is CASSLSRLLGYEQYF. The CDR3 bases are TGTGCCAGCAGTTTATCACGACTCCTCGGGTACGAGCAGTACTTC.

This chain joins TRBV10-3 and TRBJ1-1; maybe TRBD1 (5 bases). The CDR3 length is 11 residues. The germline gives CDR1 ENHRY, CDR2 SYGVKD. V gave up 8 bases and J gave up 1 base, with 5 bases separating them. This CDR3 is CAIGQNTEAFF. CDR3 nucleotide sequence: TGTGCCATCGGACAGAACACTGAAGCTTTCTTT.

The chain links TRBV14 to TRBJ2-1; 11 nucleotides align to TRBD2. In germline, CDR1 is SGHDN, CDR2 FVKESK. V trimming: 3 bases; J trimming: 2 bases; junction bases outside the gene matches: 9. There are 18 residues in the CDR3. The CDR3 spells CASSQVGLTSGAYNEQFF. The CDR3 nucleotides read TGTGCCAGCAGCCAGGTAGGCCTGACTAGCGGGGCCTACAATGAGCAGTTCTTC.

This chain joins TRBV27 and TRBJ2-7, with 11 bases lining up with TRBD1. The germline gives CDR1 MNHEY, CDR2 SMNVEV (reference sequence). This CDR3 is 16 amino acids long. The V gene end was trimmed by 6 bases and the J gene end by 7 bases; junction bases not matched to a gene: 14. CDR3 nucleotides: TGTGCCAGCAGCCCCGACGCCGGGACAGGGGGAAGGGAGCAGTACGTC. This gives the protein CASSPDAGTGGREQYV.